This T cell receptor beta chain was profiled in a study of CD4 T cells in relation to SARS-CoV-2 and coronaviruses (dated by TCRdb to about 2021). A note on the overall study: Patient-derived lymphoblastoid cell lines were used to map the HLA restriction of shared crossreactive spike epitopes. At the level of individual TCR clonotypes, the study evaluated whether memory CD4+ T cells crossreact between the spike proteins of SARS-CoV-2 and those of common cold coronaviruses. The Adaptive Biotechnologies TCR-sequencing kit was used for samples from three pre-COVID donors and for the naive versus memory experiments, whereas the other data were Illumina-based. For other donors in the study, expansion assays were sequenced with a different, Illumina-based TCR-beta assay. Points the paper makes about the study in general: Naive versus memory sequencing indicated the assay detects memory recall responses rather than primary responses primed during culture. Memory CD4+ clonotypes crossrecognizing SARS-CoV-2 and at least one common cold coronavirus spike were found in roughly 59% of donors. Because no donor provided both pre-pandemic and post-infection samples, tracing the source of pre-existing responses was limited. Compared with monoreactive clones, crossreactive clones had significantly weaker SARS-CoV-2-driven expansion, a result consistent with antigenic imprinting. Small numbers of patients and of tested TCRs were a limitation of the study. Crossreactivity analysis was centred on spike protein, so crossreactivity against other viral proteins was not assessed.

V lost 0 bases and J lost 6 bases; the stretch between them is 2 bases long. The germline V gene (reference sequence) yields LNHNV for CDR1 and YYDKDF for CDR2. Spanning cysteine to phenylalanine, the CDR3 consists of 12 amino acids. Only CDR3 DNA remains: 36 bases, in frame from the first base. As for this clone: Its cognate antigen has yet to be identified. Per-base quality was not reported, and no clone a single base away is much larger than it.

Uncultured naive and memory CD4+ T cell DNA received deep-resolution immunoSEQ TCR-beta sequencing. The authors' analysis ran thus. During preprocessing, nonproductive sequences were removed, as were CDR3s that did not start with C, did not end with F or W, or were shorter than 7 amino acids. Cultured and uncultured naive and memory CD4+ repertoires were searched for previously identified spike- and CEF-reactive CDR3s. Pairwise Levenshtein distance, computed with the stringdist R package after three terminal residues were trimmed from each end, was used as the measure of CDR3 homology. Drawn from immuneACCESS, this table holds only the in-frame rearrangements with V and J called that TCRdb kept. Clones are partly lost; checked studies trace under half to an unresolved V gene and leave the rest unexplained. That table furnishes V, J and clone size, whereas the DNA furnished D and trimming. Counted in this sample were about 70,000 clones; more than 75% of them appeared once. 1.6% of the sample is taken by the ten largest.

CD4+ T cells from unexposed donors were collected before the COVID-19 pandemic (2011-2018). To separate naive from memory CD4+ T cells, cryopreserved PBMCs first underwent CD4 enrichment and then EasySep naive CD4+ T cell enrichment. Leukapheresis product for the unexposed donors was purchased commercially. Ficoll-Paque PLUS gradient centrifugation was used to isolate PBMCs from leukapheresis product or whole blood. PBMCs were either cryopreserved at -140°C or used fresh in the expansion assay. The QIAamp Micro DNA Kit was used to extract genomic DNA from the CD4+ T cells. The source of this sequence is a human donor in good health. Rearrangement joined TRBV15 to TRBJ1-4, with the D gene call left open. Sequenced input: memory CD4+ T cells from PBMCs. Interpreted using the paper, the cell subset or site label stands for: memory (non-naive) CD4+ T cells. This receptor has the CDR3 CATSRDDEKLFF. The DNA reads as follows: TGTGCCACCAGCAGAGATGATGAAAAACTGTTTTTT.